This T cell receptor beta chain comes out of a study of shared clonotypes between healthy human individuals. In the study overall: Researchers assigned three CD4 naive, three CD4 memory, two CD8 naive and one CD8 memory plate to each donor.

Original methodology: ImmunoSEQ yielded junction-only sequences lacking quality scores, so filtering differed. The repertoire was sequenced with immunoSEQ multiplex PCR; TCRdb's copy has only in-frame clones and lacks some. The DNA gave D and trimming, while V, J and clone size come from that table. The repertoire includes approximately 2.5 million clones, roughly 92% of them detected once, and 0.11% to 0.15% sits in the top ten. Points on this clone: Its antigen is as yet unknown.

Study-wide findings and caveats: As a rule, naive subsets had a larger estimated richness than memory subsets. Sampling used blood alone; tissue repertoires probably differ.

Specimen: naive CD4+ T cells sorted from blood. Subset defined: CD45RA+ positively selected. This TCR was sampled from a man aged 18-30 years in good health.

The CDR3 DNA reads TGCGCCAGCAGCGGACAGGGCTACAATGAGCAGTTCTTC. It specifies CASSGQGYNEQFF. The chain carries TRBV5-1 and TRBJ2-1, with 8 bases lining up with TRBD1. V dropped 4 bases and J dropped 3; count of bases not matched to a gene: 0. CDR3 length: 13 residues. CDR1 and CDR2 from the germline V gene are SGHRS and YFSETQ.